The rows below give T cell receptor beta chains drawn from one sample of a study of PD-1 blockade in classical Hodgkin lymphoma. Only in-frame clones appear in the TCRdb table, and some are missing; sequencing was by immunoSEQ multiplex PCR. In the table there are roughly 100,000 clones, 89% of which are singletons. The sample here was peripheral blood mononuclear cells (PBMCs), taken before the fourth cycle of nivolumab. These receptors all come from a human donor with classical Hodgkin lymphoma. Each CDR3 is given without its conserved first and last residue. The order of the fields is V gene, J gene, CDR3 length, CDR3 protein.

TRBV7-2	TRBJ1-4	13	ASSLVGTEGEKLF
TRBV4-1	TRBJ2-7	13	ASSQGTGGSYEQY
TRBV5-1	TRBJ1-1	18	ASSLDTGTGALRLNTEAF
TRBV4-1	TRBJ2-4	13	ASSSTRTGIGIQY
TRBV11-3	TRBJ2-1	12	ASSLDGLHNEQF
TRBV18	TRBJ1-2	12	TSSPGRIRYGYT
TRBV10-3	TRBJ2-2	13	AIREDRVGTGELF
TRBV5-6	TRBJ2-7	15	ASSLLAGGTSSYEQY
TRBV7-9	TRBJ2-1	12	ASSSTRDYNEQF
TRBV30	TRBJ1-5	14	AWSSWTGAGNQPQH
TRBV18	TRBJ1-2	12	ASSPPGGDPGYT
TRBV27	TRBJ2-7	14	ASSPLGLLGAHEQY
TRBV5-5	TRBJ2-3	13	ASSQRQASTDTQY
TRBV19	TRBJ2-5	12	ASSERLLKETQY
TRBV6-1	TRBJ2-7	14	ASSEAGGAGNYEQY
TRBV9	TRBJ2-1	15	ASSVEGPWDSYNEQF
TRBV7-9	TRBJ2-6	13	ASSLGASGANVLT
TRBV6-6	TRBJ2-3	12	ASVMGGPTDTQY
TRBV6-5	TRBJ1-5	12	ASRGGGGNQPQH
TRBV6-1	TRBJ1-2	11	ASSEGENYGYT
TRBV6-6	TRBJ1-4	12	ASSSGQANEKLF
TRBV15	TRBJ2-3	14	ATSRDQLAGVDTQY
TRBV6-1	TRBJ2-2	13	ASSETSGRTGELF
TRBV7-9	TRBJ2-1	13	ASSLAGPSYNEQF
TRBV9	TRBJ2-2	14	ASSSTGTLSVGELF
TRBV6-4	TRBJ1-5	11	ASTLRIYQPQH
TRBV4-1	TRBJ2-7	14	ASSHPSASGTYEQY
TRBV13	TRBJ2-7	14	ASSQGISGATSEQY
TRBV2	TRBJ1-5	12	ASSGTMSNQPQH
TRBV29-1	TRBJ2-7	10	SAWAGTYEQY
TRBV29-1	TRBJ2-1	11	SLSASSYNEQF
TRBV19	TRBJ1-2	13	ASSPRSGFNYGYT
TRBV5-1	TRBJ2-2	13	ASSPDDRVAGELF
TRBV10-1	TRBJ1-1	12	ASSERAFDTEAF
TRBV6-5	TRBJ2-7	10	ASSWVGDEQY
TRBV5-6	TRBJ2-7	13	ASSTMGLALYEQY
TRBV2	TRBJ2-1	12	AIRTSGDHNEQF
TRBV6-5	TRBJ1-2	11	ASSQTRRRGYT
TRBV7-9	TRBJ2-7	9	ASSLRYEQY
TRBV11-2	TRBJ2-7	13	ASSFGLADNYEQY
TRBV7-6	TRBJ2-3	9	ASSLTDTQY
TRBV5-4	TRBJ2-2	14	ASSHLTTGNTGELF
TRBV5-1	TRBJ2-3	12	ASRSRRYTDTQY
TRBV15	TRBJ2-2	18	ATSRVPDMLAGRNTGELF
TRBV5-1	TRBJ2-7	12	ASSLGGDLDEQY
TRBV9	TRBJ2-2	12	ASAVAGLSGELF